This entry lists 23 T cell receptor beta chains sequenced from one sample in a study of cytomegalovirus exposure and HLA in healthy donors. 60 Vbeta and 13 Jbeta primers were used in PCR. Profiling relied on immunoSEQ multiplex PCR, and the TCRdb table lists in-frame clones only, not all of them. The repertoire holds approximately 120,000 clones, with over 60% as singletons. The sequencing sample was made of PBMCs. These receptors were collected from a female donor in good health and CMV-seronegative.

A few counts support this clone. The rearrangement uses TRBV5-1 and TRBJ1-1, with TRBD1 matching 7 bases. CDR3 size: 14 residues. The junction had 8 bases not matched to a gene; V was cut back by 4 bases and J by 5 bases. In germline, CDR1 is SGHRS, CDR2 YFSETQ. The CDR3 region is CASSATGLITEAFF. The CDR3 DNA reads as TGCGCCAGCAGCGCGACAGGGTTAATTACTGAAGCTTTCTTT. The variable domain in full, completed from reference TRBV5-1 and TRBJ1-1, reads KAGVTQTPRYLIKTRGQQVTLSCSPISGHRSVSWYQQTPGQGLQFLFEYFSETQRNKGNFPGRFSGRQFSNSRSEMNVSTLELGDSALYLCASSATGLITEAFFGQGTRLTVV.

The chain uses TRBV6-5 and TRBJ2-7; 7 bases map to TRBD1. Germline loops: CDR1 MNHEY, CDR2 SVGAGI. CDR3 size: 13 residues. Unmatched junction bases numbered 8, after V lost 6 bases and J lost 6 bases. The CDR3 nucleotides read TGTGCCAGCAGGAAAACAGGGGCGAGCGAGCAGTACTTC. It is translated as CASRKTGASEQYF.

The chain couples TRBV11-2 to TRBJ1-1, with a possible D match to TRBD1 (5 bases). The CDR3 runs to 13 residues. Germline lookup yields CDR1 SGHAT and CDR2 FQNNGV. The V gene lost 5 bases and the J gene lost 8 bases, with 15 bases spanning the gap. The CDR3 region is CASSATRVSEAFF. The CDR3 DNA follows: TGTGCCAGCAGCGCGACCAGGGTTTCCGAAGCTTTCTTT.

The chain joins TRBV30 to TRBJ1-5; maybe TRBD1 (6 bases). V shed 0 bases and J shed 4 bases, with 10 bases lying between them. Germline CDR1 reads GTSNPN; CDR2 reads SVGIG (reference sequence). The CDR3 has 14 residues. The CDR3 coding sequence is TGTGCCTGGAGTGTAGGAGACAGGAATCAGCCCCAGCATTTT. Encoded protein: CAWSVGDRNQPQHF. The full variable domain, in which reference TRBV30 and TRBJ1-5 provide the parts outside the CDR3, is SQTIHQWPATLVQPVGSPLSLECTVEGTSNPNLYWYRQAAGRGLQLLFYSVGIGQISSEVPQNLSASRPQDRQFILSSKKLLLSDSGFYLCAWSVGDRNQPQHFGDGTRLSIL.

The V gene is TRBV30, the J gene TRBJ2-7, with 7 bases identical to TRBD1. The CDR3 totals 14 residues. Trimming cost V 3 bases and J 1 base; bases outside gene matches: 6. The germline gives CDR1 GTSNPN, CDR2 SVGIG (reference sequence). CDR3 sequence: CAWSAGTASYEQYF. CDR3 nucleotides: TGTGCCTGGAGCGCAGGGACAGCTTCCTACGAGCAGTACTTC.

The chain couples TRBV6-5 to TRBJ2-7, with D perhaps TRBD1 (6 bases). In germline, CDR1 is MNHEY, CDR2 SVGAGI. This CDR3 comprises 13 residues. The V gene lost 6 bases and the J gene lost 4 bases, with 13 bases spanning the gap. The CDR3 region has the DNA TGTGCCAGCAGGAGGGGGACCTGGTACGAGCAGTACTTC. It encodes CASRRGTWYEQYF.

This clone came up a few times. The genes are TRBV18 and TRBJ2-3; D might be TRBD1 (6 bases). The CDR3 consists of 13 residues. Germline V CDR1 and CDR2: KGHSH, LQKENI. Trimming pared 3 bases from V and 8 bases from J, leaving 12 bases between. The DNA for the CDR3 is TGTGCCAGCTCACCCACAGGGAATCCTACGCAGTATTTT. Protein sequence: CASSPTGNPTQYF.

This clone occurred once. V gene TRBV30 combines with J gene TRBJ2-3; D is possibly TRBD1 (5 bases). The V gene's germline CDR1 is GTSNPN and CDR2 SVGIG (reference sequence). V shed 0 bases and J shed 3 bases, with 7 bases lying between them. The CDR3 contains 13 residues. The CDR3 loop is CAWSVQGTDTQYF. The CDR3 DNA sequence: TGTGCCTGGAGTGTTCAGGGTACAGATACGCAGTATTTT.

V gene TRBV6-1 combines with J gene TRBJ1-1; D is ambiguous. CDR3 length: 15 residues. Germline loops: CDR1 MNHNS, CDR2 SASEGT. The ends were cut back, 4 bases at V and 0 bases at J, with 12 bases in the middle. CDR3 loop: CASSGMTGVNTEAFF. In DNA, the CDR3 is TGTGCCAGCAGTGGAATGACGGGTGTGAACACTGAAGCTTTCTTT.

As regards this clone: This sample also contains other DNA sequences that code for the same CDR3. V usage is TRBV18 and J usage is TRBJ2-1, with 8 bases aligning to TRBD2. CDR1 is KGHSH, CDR2 LQKENI, per germline. V trimming: 2 bases; J trimming: 3 bases; junction bases outside the gene matches: 0. The CDR3 covers 14 residues. The DNA for the CDR3 is TGTGCCAGCTCACCAGGGACTAGCTACAATGAGCAGTTCTTC. This encodes CASSPGTSYNEQFF.

This clone was seen just once. The genes are TRBV10-3 and TRBJ2-7, with D tentatively TRBD1 (6 bases). V lost 3 bases, J lost 3 bases, and 9 bases lay in between. The V gene's germline CDR1 is ENHRY and CDR2 SYGVKD. CDR3 size: 13 residues. The CDR3: CAISDRTDYEQYF. CDR3 DNA sequence: TGTGCCATCAGTGACCGGACAGACTACGAGCAGTACTTC.

The genes are TRBV6-5 and TRBJ1-2; unclear D gene. Germline CDR1 is MNHEY and CDR2 is SVGAGI. V was clipped by 6 bases and J by 8 bases, with 19 bases between them. This CDR3 is built from 14 residues. In DNA form, the CDR3 reads TGTGCCAGCAGGCAACTTACTAGGAGAGGAGGCTACACCTTC. This encodes CASRQLTRRGGYTF.

The gene calls are TRBV2 and TRBJ1-2, with 8 bases lining up with TRBD1. CDR1 and CDR2 from the germline V gene are SNHLY and FYNNEI. This CDR3 spans 16 amino acids. Trimming cost V 5 bases and J 6 bases; bases outside gene matches: 14. CDR3 region: CASSRTGGFVENGYTF. The DNA of the CDR3 is TGTGCCAGCAGTCGTACAGGGGGGTTTGTTGAGAATGGCTACACCTTC.

The chain joins TRBV7-9 to TRBJ2-1, with 7 bases fitting TRBD2. V trimming: 4 bases; J trimming: 3 bases; junction bases outside the gene matches: 9. CDR1 is SEHNR, CDR2 FQNEAQ, per germline (reference sequence). CDR3 size: 16 residues. CDR3 DNA: TGTGCCAGCAGCTCGGTTCTAGCGGAAGACTACAATGAGCAGTTCTTC. Its protein is CASSSVLAEDYNEQFF.

J is TRBJ1-4 and V is TRBV28, with no clear D. The ends were cut back, 3 bases at V and 8 bases at J, with 13 bases in the middle. Per germline, CDR1 MDHEN and CDR2 SYDVKM. CDR3 length equals 14 residues. DNA for the CDR3: TGTGCCAGCAGTTTGGGAGGGAGAGGAGAAAAACTGTTTTTT. Its translation: CASSLGGRGEKLFF.

The chain joins TRBV7-9 to TRBJ2-7; 8 nucleotides align to TRBD1. Germline CDR1 SEHNR, CDR2 FQNEAQ (reference sequence). This CDR3 has 13 residues. V lost 6 bases, J lost 0 bases, and 1 base stayed unmatched. CDR3 loop: CASRQGGSYEQYF. CDR3 sequence (DNA): TGTGCCAGCAGACAGGGGGGCTCCTACGAGCAGTACTTC.

This rearrangement joins TRBV7-6 to TRBJ2-3, with D possibly being TRBD1 (5 bases). This CDR3 spans 14 amino acids. Germline-derived CDR1 and CDR2 are SGHVS and FNYEAQ. V lost 6 bases to trimming and J lost 4 bases, with 14 bases between them. CDR3 nucleotide sequence: TGTGCCAGCAGAAACAGTCCAGGGTCAGATACGCAGTATTTT. This translates into CASRNSPGSDTQYF.

In DNA, the CDR3 is TGTGCCAGCAGTGAAGCGCTAGCGGGGGGCGGGCATACGCAGTATTTT. Its translation: CASSEALAGGGHTQYF. This chain uses TRBV6-1 with TRBJ2-3; 11 nucleotides agree with TRBD2. V was pared by 0 bases and J by 7 bases, with 6 bases of the junction left unmatched. CDR1 is MNHNS, CDR2 SASEGT, per germline. There are 16 residues in the CDR3.

The CDR3 region has the DNA TGTGCCAGCAGCCCTGGGACAGCCCAAGAGACCCAGTACTTC. It codes for CASSPGTAQETQYF. J is TRBJ2-5 and V is TRBV5-8; 7 nucleotides line up with TRBD1. The CDR3 has 14 residues. Looked up from germline, CDR1 is SGHTS and CDR2 is YDEGEE. V shed 4 bases, J shed 1 base, and the junction held 4 bases outside the gene matches. Filled out from reference TRBV5-8 and TRBJ2-5, the complete variable domain reads EAGVTQSPTHLIKTRGQQATLRCSPISGHTSVYWYQQALGLGLQFLLWYDEGEERNRGNFPPRFSGRQFPNYSSELNVNALELEDSALYLCASSPGTAQETQYFGPGTRLLVL.

The rearrangement uses TRBV9 and TRBJ2-1; TRBD2 matches 9 bases. This CDR3 is 15 amino acids long. Germline-derived CDR1 and CDR2 are SGDLS and YYNGEE. The V gene end was trimmed by 1 base and the J gene end by 9 bases; junction bases not matched to a gene: 8. The CDR3 DNA follows: TGTGCCAGCAGCGTATCCGTTAGCGGGGGCCTTGAGCAGTTCTTC. Translated, it gives CASSVSVSGGLEQFF.

J is TRBJ1-1 and V is TRBV20-1; a weak D match, TRBD1 (5 bases). The CDR3 has 11 amino acids. Germline-derived CDR1 and CDR2 are DFQATT and SNEGSKA (reference sequence). V was trimmed by 5 bases and J by 5 bases, leaving 9 bases between them. The CDR3 region is CSAHKGTEAFF. Written as DNA, the CDR3 is TGCAGTGCTCACAAGGGGACTGAAGCTTTCTTT.

The gene calls are TRBV5-5 and TRBJ2-7; a possible D gene is TRBD1 (5 bases). Trimming took 2 bases from V and 3 from J, leaving 12 bases between them. Germline lookup yields CDR1 SGHKS and CDR2 YYEKEE (reference sequence). The CDR3 runs to 14 residues. The CDR3 nucleotides are TGTGCCAGCAGCTTAAGGGGATCAATCTACGAGCAGTACTTC. Translated: CASSLRGSIYEQYF.

The V and J genes are TRBV9 and TRBJ1-1; 7 bases fit TRBD1. In germline, CDR1 is SGDLS, CDR2 YYNGEE. This CDR3 has 14 amino acids. Trimming at V came to 3 bases and at J to 3 bases, leaving 5 bases not matched to a gene. The CDR3, as DNA: TGTGCCAGCAGCGCCCCAACAGGGGACACTGAAGCTTTCTTT. The encoded protein is CASSAPTGDTEAFF. Supplemented by reference TRBV9 and TRBJ1-1, the full variable domain reads DSGVTQTPKHLITATGQRVTLRCSPRSGDLSVYWYQQSLDQGLQFLIQYYNGEERAKGNILERFSAQQFPDLHSELNLSSLELGDSALYFCASSAPTGDTEAFFGQGTRLTVV.